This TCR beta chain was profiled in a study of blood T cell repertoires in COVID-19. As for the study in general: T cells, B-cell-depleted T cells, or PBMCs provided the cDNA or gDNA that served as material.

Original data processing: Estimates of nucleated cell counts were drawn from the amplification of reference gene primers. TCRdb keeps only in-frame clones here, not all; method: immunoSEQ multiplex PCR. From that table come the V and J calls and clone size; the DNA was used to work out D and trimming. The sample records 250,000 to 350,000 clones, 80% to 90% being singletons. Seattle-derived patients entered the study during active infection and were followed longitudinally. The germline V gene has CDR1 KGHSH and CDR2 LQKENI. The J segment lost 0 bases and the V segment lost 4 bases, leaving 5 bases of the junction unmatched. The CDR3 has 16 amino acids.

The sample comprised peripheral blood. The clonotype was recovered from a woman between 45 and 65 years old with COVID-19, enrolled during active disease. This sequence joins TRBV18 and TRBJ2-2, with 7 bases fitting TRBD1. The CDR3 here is CASSQGQDANTGELFF. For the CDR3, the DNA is TGTGCCAGCTCACAAGGACAGGACGCGAACACCGGGGAGCTGTTTTTT.